One T cell receptor (beta chain) is described in this entry. Its antigen remains unidentified. No much larger clonotype is one base removed from it; base qualities were not supplied. Participants in the prospective study were enrolled through a virtual design, were aged 18 to 89 years, and lived in roughly 25 United States geographic areas. To assign participants to cohorts, the prospective study relied on clinical history that participants themselves reported in a screening survey and a study questionnaire. Each participant in the prospective study had whole blood, serum and a nasopharyngeal or oropharyngeal swab collected by mobile phlebotomists. Additional blood draws and questionnaires over an approximately 2-month period could optionally be provided by prospective study participants. Before DNA extraction, prospective study blood samples were shipped either frozen or at room temperature. The data were taken from a study of blood T cell repertoires in COVID-19 (dated by TCRdb to the early 2020s). Regarding the study in general: The collaborator samples originated in the United States, Italy and Spain and spanned the acute and convalescent phases of COVID-19. The material from the prospective study consisted of cDNA or gDNA derived from T cells, B-cell-depleted T cells, or PBMCs. Deeply sampled blood TCRbeta repertoires from subjects exposed to, actively infected with, or recovered from COVID-19 were included in the dataset. A freely available public database, intended as a resource for researchers studying the immune response to SARS-CoV-2, is where the repertoires were released. The samples were drawn from two sources: the first 160 participants of the ongoing ImmuneRACE study, and fewer than 1,500 subjects contributed by 6 global collaborators. The sample metadata nearly always contained a de-identified subject ID, COVID-19 status, age in years and sex. Where available, HLA class I and class II types were taken from metadata supplied by the sample provider and were not determined by assay-based typing.

TCRbeta CDR3 regions were amplified from genomic DNA by means of the immunoSEQ Assay, a bias-controlled multiplex PCR. As for how the authors treated the data: Within the assay, amplification of reference gene primers was used to estimate how many nucleated cells each sample contained. Sequence reads were collapsed and filtered to measure the absolute abundance of every unique TCRbeta CDR3 rearrangement. For each sample, productive Simpson clonality was calculated as the square root of Simpson's diversity index across productive rearrangements. In TCRdb, the immuneACCESS table is reduced to in-frame sequences with V and J assigned. These tables do not hold every clone; where another copy was compared, an unresolved V gene accounts for under half, and the others remain unexplained. The V and J calls and clone size come from that table; D and trimming were worked out from the DNA. Across this sample there are roughly 240,000 clones, with around 88% seen only once. The ten largest clonotypes hold around 2.5% of the sample.

What the work shows at the level of the full study, not this receptor alone: The quantity of clinical and demographic metadata differed by source and by participant and was supplied without curation.

The V and J ends are trimmed by 5 bases and 3 bases, leaving 7 bases between them. The CDR3 spans 12 residues, from the cysteine through the phenylalanine. Only the CDR3 portion is preserved as DNA: 36 bases, with reading frame beginning at the first base. The CDR1 and CDR2 encoded by the germline V gene are SQVTM and ANQGSEA. Sample: PBMCs or T cells enriched from blood (not recorded which). The chain is encoded by TRBV29-1 joined to TRBJ1-4, with the D gene too uncertain to name. The source of this sequence is a middle-aged woman with acute COVID-19. The CDR3 reads as follows: CSVKSANEKLFF. Read as DNA, the sequence is TGCAGCGTTAAATCGGCTAATGAAAAACTGTTTTTT.